In its sample, the clone carrying this T cell receptor (beta chain) was seen many times. The data are from a study of HIV-infected children after antiretroviral therapy interruption. The TCR library was built from RNA with a 3' RACE protocol and unique molecular identifiers. MiXCR, applied by TCRdb to the 3' RACE reads, yields one record per CDR3 protein. Among more than 75,000 distinct CDR3 sequences listed, approximately 6.9% were seen once. The treatment here: PENTA 11 planned treatment interruption arm or continuous ART arm. At least 24 weeks of at least three-drug ART, in children 2 to 15 years. V gave up 7 bases and J gave up 6 bases; unmatched junction bases: 11. The CDR3 sequence is 16 residues long. Germline CDR1 and CDR2: LNHDA and SQIVND (reference sequence).

The sequence was collected from a pool of human donors with HIV. The input for sequencing was CD45RA+ CD4+ T cells from PBMCs, pooled from several time points, taken from a donor given antiretroviral therapy, either interrupted or continuous. The subset denotes: naive CD4+ CD45RA+ CD45RO- T cells. The rearrangement links TRBV19 to TRBJ2-3; TRBD2 aligns across 12 bases. The CDR3 DNA reads as TGTGCCAGTACCCTGACTAGCGGGAGCCGGGCGGATACGCAGTATTTT. It codes for CASTLTSGSRADTQYF.